This TCR beta chain was sequenced for a study of blood T cell repertoires in COVID-19. Study-wide context: PBMCs, B-cell-depleted T cells, or T cells provided the cDNA or gDNA that made up the material.

How the authors handled the data: Amplification from reference gene primers served as the basis for estimated nucleated cell counts. Measured with immunoSEQ multiplex PCR; TCRdb has only the in-frame clones, and not every one. That table is the source of V, J and clone size, and D and trimming were worked out from the DNA. The data hold under 250,000 clones, with over 70% observed a single time. This receptor was taken from a man in his forties or fifties with acute or convalescent COVID-19. The sequenced sample was peripheral blood.

CDR3 sequence (DNA): TGTGCCAGCAGCCTCAGGGCCCCCCAAGAGACCCAGTACTTC. This sequence encodes CASSLRAPQETQYF. This chain connects TRBV3-1 (or the pseudogene TRBV3-2) to TRBJ2-5; tentatively, D is TRBD1 (5 bases). V was pared by 4 bases and J by 1 base, with 10 bases between. This CDR3 comprises 14 residues. Looked up from germline, CDR1 is LGHDT and CDR2 is YNNKEL (reference sequence).